The clone carrying this T cell receptor beta chain turned up a few times. Its antigen remains unidentified. Treatment meaning: roughly 20 received Ad26.COV2.S at low or high dose, single or two shots; 5 received placebo; per-sample allocation not given. The investigators took samples on day 63 after the first vaccine or placebo injection. The individual, an adult aged 18-55 years, was a donor in Boston. Built on an Ad26 vector, the vaccine expressed Wuhan-strain SARS-CoV-2 spike. Sequencing used immunoSEQ multiplex PCR; TCRdb keeps in-frame clones, though not all of them. The sample consists of under 550,000 clones, 88% of them appearing once. This specimen comes from a study of Ad26.COV2.S vaccination and SARS-CoV-2 variants. The wider study: Recipients of Ad26.COV2.S got it intramuscularly, once or twice 56 days apart. Whole-study findings and limits: Reports say spike-specific CD8+ and CD4+ T cell responses covered substantial breadth after vaccination.

This CDR3 comprises 18 residues. V was shortened by 4 bases and J by 3 bases, with 25 bases between the two germline ends. Germline CDR1 reads MNHEY; CDR2 reads SVGEGT. This chain links TRBV6-2 or TRBV6-3 with TRBJ2-7, with D perhaps matching TRBD2 (6 bases). The source is a person aged 18-65 years who received the Ad26.COV2.S COVID-19 vaccine or a placebo. Specimen: peripheral blood, collected in a trial of Ad26.COV2.S vaccine versus placebo. The CDR3 is CASSFGPGVLLLVYEQYF. For the CDR3, the DNA is TGTGCCAGCAGTTTCGGTCCGGGGGTATTATTATTAGTCTACGAGCAGTACTTC.